This paragraph reports one TCR beta chain. V dropped 3 bases and J dropped 9 bases, with 12 bases sitting between them. CDR3 length: 13 residues. Per the germline V gene, CDR1 is SGHAT and CDR2 is FQNNGV. Authors' analysis steps: Reference gene primers were amplified, and this amplification served to estimate nucleated cell counts. TCRdb's table, derived via immunoSEQ multiplex PCR, lists solely in-frame clones and lacks some. V and J calls plus clone size are reproduced from that table; the DNA served to infer D and trimming. The sample consists of around 200,000 clones, 70% to 90% of them appearing once. The data derive from a study of blood T cell repertoires in COVID-19. Study summary: Nucleic acid was either cDNA or gDNA, and it came from T cells, B-cell-depleted T cells, or PBMCs.

This clonotype was sampled from a man aged 45-65 years with acute or convalescent COVID-19. Input material: peripheral blood. The chain employs TRBV11-2 and TRBJ1-5; D is perhaps TRBD1 (5 bases). The CDR3: CASSLTVPGPQHF. For the CDR3, the DNA is TGTGCCAGCAGCTTGACAGTCCCGGGGCCCCAGCATTTT.